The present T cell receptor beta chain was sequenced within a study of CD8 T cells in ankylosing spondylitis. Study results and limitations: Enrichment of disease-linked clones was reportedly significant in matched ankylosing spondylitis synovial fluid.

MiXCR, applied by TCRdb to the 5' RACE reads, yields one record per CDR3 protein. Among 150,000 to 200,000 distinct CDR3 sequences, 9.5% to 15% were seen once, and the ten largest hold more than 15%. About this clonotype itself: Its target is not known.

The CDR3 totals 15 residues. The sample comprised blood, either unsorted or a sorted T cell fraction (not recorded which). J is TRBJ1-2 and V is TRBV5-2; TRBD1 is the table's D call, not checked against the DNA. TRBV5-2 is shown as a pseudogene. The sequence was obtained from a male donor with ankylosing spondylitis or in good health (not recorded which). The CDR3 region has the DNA TGTGCCATGGGCCCTGCGGGGGGCGGATACTATGGCTACACCTTC. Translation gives CAMGPAGGGYYGYTF.